Below, 20 T cell receptor beta chains from the same sample are listed, as sequenced in a study of shared T cell receptors in the human thymus. Method: immunoSEQ multiplex PCR; TCRdb's copy keeps in-frame clones and lacks some. The table records hundreds of thousands of clones, roughly 90% of them present only once. These data also formed part of another study, on human thymus T cells.

What was sequenced was thymocytes. These receptors all stem from a boy less than two years old with a congenital heart defect.

V gene TRBV27 combines with J gene TRBJ1-4; D is unresolved. The germline V and J ends were trimmed by 2 bases and 6 bases, with 13 bases remaining between them. The CDR3 is 15 amino acids. The germline gives CDR1 MNHEY, CDR2 SMNVEV (reference sequence). CDR3 loop: CASSLIGRIHEKLFF. CDR3 bases: TGTGCCAGCAGTTTAATTGGCAGGATTCATGAAAAACTGTTTTTT. The full variable domain, its missing parts supplied by reference TRBV27 and TRBJ1-4, is EAQVTQNPRYLITVTGKKLTVTCSQNMNHEYMSWYRQDPGLGLRQIYYSMNVEVTDKGDVPEGYKVSRKEKRNFPLILESPSPNQTSLYFCASSLIGRIHEKLFFGSGTQLSVL.

V gene TRBV6-5 combines with J gene TRBJ2-5; D possibly corresponds to TRBD2 (6 bases). V gave up 2 bases and J gave up 10 bases, with 8 bases separating them. From germline, CDR1 is MNHEY and CDR2 SVGAGI. The CDR3 totals 11 residues. This CDR3 is CASSYGDCQYF. The CDR3 DNA reads TGTGCCAGCAGTTACGGGGACTGCCAGTACTTC.

The chain recombines TRBV11-2 with TRBJ1-2, with D perhaps matching TRBD1 (6 bases). Looked up from germline, CDR1 is SGHAT and CDR2 is FQNNGV. Trimming cost V 5 bases and J 3 bases, with 19 bases left between them. This CDR3 contains 16 residues. The CDR3, as DNA: TGTGCCAGCAGCCACCGGACAGCCCTTCACCACTATGGCTACACCTTC. Residues: CASSHRTALHHYGYTF.

The rearrangement links TRBV27 to TRBJ2-3; TRBD2 is a possible D gene (6 bases). Trimming stripped 7 bases from V and 2 bases from J, with 19 bases between. The CDR3 sequence is 16 residues long. CDR1 is MNHEY and CDR2 is SMNVEV in the germline V gene (reference sequence). The CDR3 protein is CASNTREHRFTDTQYF. The DNA of the CDR3 is TGTGCCAGCAATACTCGGGAGCACCGATTCACAGATACGCAGTATTTT.

The rearrangement uses TRBV28 and TRBJ2-2; 9 bases map to TRBD1. The trim removed 9 bases at V and 3 bases at J, leaving 2 bases unmatched. From germline, CDR1 is MDHEN and CDR2 SYDVKM. The CDR3 contains 13 residues. In nucleotides, the CDR3 is TGTGCCAGTTGGGACAGGGACACCGGGGAGCTGTTTTTT. This translates into CASWDRDTGELFF.

This chain connects TRBV4-2 to TRBJ2-5; D not certain. Trimming stripped 2 bases from V and 2 bases from J, with 12 bases between. This CDR3 has 15 residues. CDR1 LGHNA and CDR2 YNFKEQ come from the germline V gene. The CDR3: CASSQSDLGQETQYF. In DNA, the CDR3 is TGTGCCAGCAGCCAATCCGACCTAGGTCAAGAGACCCAGTACTTC.

The rearrangement links TRBV7-9 to TRBJ1-2, with TRBD1 matching 9 bases. The CDR3 consists of 14 residues. CDR1 and CDR2 (germline): SEHNR, FQNEAQ (reference sequence). V was pared by 5 bases and J by 3 bases, with 4 bases of the junction left unmatched. The CDR3, as DNA: TGTGCCAGCAGCGCGGGACAGGGCGACTATGGCTACACCTTC. This sequence encodes CASSAGQGDYGYTF.

Only one count was recorded for this clone. This chain joins TRBV27 and TRBJ2-1, with a possible D match to TRBD1 (5 bases). Germline V gene sequence: CDR1 MNHEY, CDR2 SMNVEV (reference sequence). V dropped 3 bases and J dropped 5 bases, with 11 bases sitting between them. The length of the CDR3 is 14 residues. CDR3: CASSLKGSHNEQFF. The CDR3 coding sequence is TGTGCCAGCAGTTTGAAGGGGTCCCACAATGAGCAGTTCTTC.

This clone was detected a few times. The chain carries TRBV27 and TRBJ1-5; D is unclear. Germline CDR1 MNHEY, CDR2 SMNVEV (reference sequence). V gave up 3 bases and J gave up 2 bases, with 8 bases separating them. The CDR3 sequence is 14 residues long. The CDR3 protein is CASSLRAGNQPQHF. The CDR3 DNA follows: TGTGCCAGCAGTTTGAGGGCAGGCAATCAGCCCCAGCATTTT.

The chain employs TRBV5-1 and TRBJ2-7, with 7 bases that match TRBD2. The CDR3 has 17 residues. Germline V lookup: CDR1 SGHRS, CDR2 YFSETQ. After removal of 3 bases from V and 6 bases from J, the junction contained 18 bases not matched to a gene. The CDR3 DNA reads TGCGCCAGCAGCTCATCCGGGGGGTGGGGATTTTCAGGCGAGCAGTACTTC. Its protein product is CASSSSGGWGFSGEQYF.

The chain uses TRBV5-6 and TRBJ1-1, with 7 positions matching TRBD1. V was clipped by 4 bases and J by 0 bases; unmatched bases: 6. The germline V gene has CDR1 SGHDT and CDR2 YYEEEE. The CDR3 has 15 residues. This CDR3 reads CASSVSGTVNTEAFF. The CDR3 DNA follows: TGTGCCAGCAGCGTATCCGGGACAGTGAACACTGAAGCTTTCTTT.

The V gene is TRBV7-2, the J gene TRBJ2-7; perhaps TRBD2 as D (6 bases). Looked up from germline, CDR1 is SGHTA and CDR2 is FQGNSA. This CDR3 spans 17 amino acids. Trimming left V 5 bases short and J 4 bases short, with 24 bases between. CDR3 amino acids: CASSQISWRGKGYEQYF. The DNA of the CDR3 is TGTGCCAGCAGCCAAATTTCCTGGAGGGGAAAAGGGTACGAGCAGTACTTC.

The rearrangement uses TRBV7-2 and TRBJ2-7; TRBD2 might be the D (5 bases). The length of the CDR3 is 14 residues. V was clipped by 4 bases and J by 7 bases, with 17 bases between them. Looked up from germline, CDR1 is SGHTA and CDR2 is FQGNSA. CDR3 sequence (DNA): TGTGCCAGCAGCTCCGACCCGTCCGGAGGTGAGCAGTACTTC. Protein product: CASSSDPSGGEQYF.

The chain couples TRBV6-1 to TRBJ2-7, with 9 nucleotides matching TRBD2. CDR1 and CDR2 (germline): MNHNS, SASEGT. The ends lost 4 bases at V and 5 bases at J; junction bases unmatched: 18. The CDR3 loop spans 18 amino acids. This CDR3 reads CASSGGGREGPRAHEQYF. CDR3 nucleotide sequence: TGTGCCAGCAGTGGAGGTGGGCGGGAGGGCCCAAGGGCCCACGAGCAGTACTTC.

The chain recombines TRBV11-1 with TRBJ1-1; 12 bases are shared with TRBD1. CDR3 length: 16 amino acids. J was trimmed by 2 bases and V by 1 base; bases with no gene match: 2. Germline V gene data show CDR1 as SGHAT and CDR2 as FQDESV (reference sequence). This CDR3 reads CASSLGGQGANTEAFF. CDR3 DNA: TGTGCCAGCAGCTTAGGGGGACAGGGGGCAAACACTGAAGCTTTCTTT.

The rearrangement links TRBV28 to TRBJ1-2; a weak D match, TRBD1 (6 bases). CDR3 length: 14 residues. Trimming took off 3 bases at V and 2 bases at J, with 10 bases between the two ends. Germline values: CDR1 MDHEN, CDR2 SYDVKM. CDR3 sequence (DNA): TGTGCCAGCAGTTTCTTAAGGGGGAACTATGGCTACACCTTC. It is translated as CASSFLRGNYGYTF.

The rearrangement uses TRBV14 and TRBJ2-1; D is unclear. Trimming removed 4 bases at V and 0 bases at J, with 10 bases between. The germline CDR1 and CDR2 sequences are SGHDN and FVKESK. The length of the CDR3 is 15 residues. CDR3 nucleotide sequence: TGTGCCAGCAGCCCCAGGAAGAGCTCCTACAATGAGCAGTTCTTC. This translates into CASSPRKSSYNEQFF.

V is TRBV19 and J is TRBJ2-1, with 7 nucleotides matching TRBD1. Per the germline V gene, CDR1 is LNHDA and CDR2 is SQIVND (reference sequence). The CDR3 totals 14 residues. The V segment lost 6 bases and the J segment 8 bases; nucleotides outside the gene matches: 10. CDR3 amino acids: CASSGQGVDYEQFF. The CDR3 nucleotides are TGTGCCAGTAGCGGGCAGGGGGTGGACTATGAGCAGTTCTTC.

This chain links TRBV7-2 with TRBJ2-3; 8 bases agree with TRBD2. Trimming removed 0 bases from V and 4 bases from J; junction bases left unmatched: 12. Germline CDR1 reads SGHTA; CDR2 reads FQGNSA. This CDR3 contains 18 residues. In DNA, the CDR3 is TGTGCCAGCAGCTTAGCGAGGAAGCGGGAGAGAGGTGCAGATACGCAGTATTTT. Residues: CASSLARKRERGADTQYF.

This clone was seen once. The chain has TRBV9 and TRBJ1-1; D call uncertain. Trimming took off 4 bases at V and 1 base at J, with 8 bases between the two ends. CDR1 and CDR2 (germline): SGDLS, YYNGEE. The CDR3 length is 13 residues. CDR3 DNA: TGTGCCAGCAGCCCCCAGAAGAACACTGAAGCTTTCTTT. Protein: CASSPQKNTEAFF.